Shown below are 30 T cell receptor beta chains from a single sample sequenced in a study of shared clonotypes between healthy human individuals. Sequenced by immunoSEQ multiplex PCR; TCRdb stores in-frame clones only, minus some. The sample lists around 2,000,000 clones, less than 95% occurring once. Positively selected for CCR7, the CD45RO-negative cells used as naive CD8 cells excluded terminally differentiated effector memory CD45RA+ cells. The sequenced sample consisted of naive CD8+ T cells sorted from blood. These TCRs come from a man in his late teens or twenties in good health.

This CDR3 is CASTRVLNSYEQYF. CDR3 nucleotide sequence: TGTGCCAGCACCAGGGTCCTAAACTCCTACGAGCAGTACTTC. The chain has TRBV6-1 and TRBJ2-7, with D perhaps matching TRBD1 (5 bases). The V end was cut by 7 bases, the J end by 0 bases, with 13 bases between. The CDR3 loop spans 14 amino acids. In germline, CDR1 is MNHNS, CDR2 SASEGT.

The J gene is TRBJ2-1, the V gene TRBV11-2; 8 nucleotides line up with TRBD2. Germline lookup yields CDR1 SGHAT and CDR2 FQNNGV. The CDR3 is made up of 15 amino acids. V was pared by 4 bases and J by 8 bases, with 10 bases of the junction left unmatched. The CDR3, as DNA: TGTGCCAGCAGCTCCTTTAGCGGGATTAATTATGAGCAGTTCTTC. Its translation: CASSSFSGINYEQFF.

V gene TRBV6-1 combines with J gene TRBJ2-2; 9 bases map to TRBD1. Germline values: CDR1 MNHNS, CDR2 SASEGT. J was trimmed by 6 bases and V by 4 bases; bases with no gene match: 6. The CDR3 length is 15 residues. CDR3 DNA: TGTGCCAGCAGTGGGACGGACAGGGGCGCCGGGGAGCTGTTTTTT. Amino acid sequence: CASSGTDRGAGELFF.

This clone was observed once. The J gene is TRBJ2-2, the V gene TRBV7-9, with D possibly being TRBD1 (5 bases). Between the trimmed V and J ends, which lost 5 bases and 3 bases, there was a span of 19 bases. CDR3 length: 17 residues. CDR1 and CDR2 (germline): SEHNR, FQNEAQ (reference sequence). CDR3 sequence (DNA): TGTGCCAGCAGCCGGATTGCCGCCCAGGGCCACACCGGGGAGCTGTTTTTT. It codes for CASSRIAAQGHTGELFF.

The chain carries TRBV9 and TRBJ1-4, with unresolved D. CDR1 is SGDLS, CDR2 YYNGEE, per germline. This CDR3 region has 15 residues. Deletions cut 4 bases from V and 7 bases from J, with 17 bases between. CDR3 loop: CASSPDGPSPEKLFF. Here the CDR3 DNA reads TGTGCCAGCAGCCCAGACGGGCCCAGTCCTGAAAAACTGTTTTTT. Variable domain in full (rest from reference TRBV9 and TRBJ1-4): DSGVTQTPKHLITATGQRVTLRCSPRSGDLSVYWYQQSLDQGLQFLIQYYNGEERAKGNILERFSAQQFPDLHSELNLSSLELGDSALYFCASSPDGPSPEKLFFGSGTQLSVL.

This clone was seen a handful of times. The CDR3 sequence: CASSLNSGTAHTEAFF. The CDR3 region has the DNA TGTGCCAGCAGCTTAAATTCCGGGACGGCACACACTGAAGCTTTCTTT. The chain uses TRBV7-6 and TRBJ1-1, with D possibly TRBD1 on 5 matching bases. This CDR3 comprises 16 residues. CDR1 is SGHVS and CDR2 is FNYEAQ in the germline V gene. Trimming took 2 bases from V and 3 from J, leaving 16 bases between them.

About this clone itself: Other nucleotide sequences in the sample specify the same CDR3. The gene calls are TRBV11-2 and TRBJ2-7; D uncertain. V was clipped by 0 bases and J by 4 bases, with 7 bases between them. CDR1 and CDR2 (germline): SGHAT, FQNNGV. The CDR3 has 13 amino acids. DNA for the CDR3: TGTGCCAGCAGCTTAGACCCTTCGTACGAGCAGTACTTC. Translation: CASSLDPSYEQYF. The full variable domain, in which reference TRBV11-2 and TRBJ2-7 provide the parts outside the CDR3, is EAGVAQSPRYKIIEKRQSVAFWCNPISGHATLYWYQQILGQGPKLLIQFQNNGVVDDSQLPKDRFSAERLKGVDSTLKIQPAKLEDSAVYLCASSLDPSYEQYFGPGTRLTVT.

CDR3 sequence (DNA): TGTGCCAGCAGGGGGACAGGGTTCCACGAGCAGTACTTC. Encoded protein: CASRGTGFHEQYF. The gene calls are TRBV11-2 and TRBJ2-7; 9 positions agree with TRBD1. The CDR3 has 13 residues. The J segment lost 5 bases and the V segment lost 6 bases, leaving 5 bases of the junction unmatched. CDR1 SGHAT and CDR2 FQNNGV come from the germline V gene.

This clone was seen just once. This rearrangement joins TRBV6-6 to TRBJ2-3, with 8 bases fitting TRBD2. The J segment lost 2 bases and the V segment lost 1 base, leaving 5 bases of the junction unmatched. This CDR3 is 16 amino acids long. CDR1 MNHNY and CDR2 SVGAGI come from the germline V gene (reference sequence). In DNA form, the CDR3 reads TGTGCCAGCAGTTACTTCGGGGGGGGCTACACAGATACGCAGTATTTT. Its translation is CASSYFGGGYTDTQYF.

The genes are TRBV28 and TRBJ1-5; 12 nucleotides match TRBD1. This CDR3 has 19 residues. The germline gives CDR1 MDHEN, CDR2 SYDVKM. The J segment lost 0 bases and the V segment lost 4 bases, leaving 10 bases of the junction unmatched. The CDR3 region has the DNA TGTGCCAGCAGTTCCCTGGGACAGGGGGCCCTTCTTAGCAATCAGCCCCAGCATTTT. It yields the protein CASSSLGQGALLSNQPQHF.

The table lists this clone with a count of one. CDR3 nucleotides: TGTGCCAGCAGTGAAGCGGGAGAACAGTACGAGCAGTACTTC. This translates into CASSEAGEQYEQYF. The chain couples TRBV6-1 to TRBJ2-7; D possibly corresponds to TRBD2 (5 bases). The CDR3 sequence is 14 residues long. Between the trimmed V and J ends, which lost 0 bases and 4 bases, there was a span of 10 bases. Germline CDR1 MNHNS, CDR2 SASEGT.

This chain joins TRBV4-3 and TRBJ2-1, with 7 bases fitting TRBD1. The CDR3 spans 18 residues. Germline V gene lookup returns CDR1 LGHNA and CDR2 YSLEER. Losses at the gene ends were 0 bases for V and 2 bases for J; bases not matched to a gene: 10. DNA of the CDR3: TGCGCCAGCAGCCAAGATGGGGTACGGACAGGACCCTACAATGAGCAGTTCTTC. Translation gives CASSQDGVRTGPYNEQFF.

The chain combines TRBV6-6 with TRBJ2-7, with a tentative D call TRBD1 (7 bases). V was trimmed by 7 bases and J by 5 bases, leaving 18 bases between them. This CDR3 has 14 amino acids. CDR1 is MNHNY and CDR2 is SVGAGI in the germline V gene (reference sequence). CDR3 coding DNA: TGTGCCAGCACCTCAGGGGGGCTTGACAACGAGCAGTACTTC. This encodes CASTSGGLDNEQYF.

This CDR3 reads CASRLSDTLGTQYF. The DNA of the CDR3 is TGTGCCAGCCGACTATCTGACACGTTGGGTACCCAGTACTTC. V is TRBV6-5 and J is TRBJ2-5; D is possibly TRBD2 (5 bases). CDR1 and CDR2 from the germline V gene are MNHEY and SVGAGI. The CDR3 runs 14 residues. V was cut by 8 bases and J by 8 bases, with 21 bases left in between.

This clone was detected only once. This sequence joins TRBV9 and TRBJ2-3; D is ambiguous. The germline V and J ends were trimmed by 0 bases and 2 bases, with 10 bases remaining between them. This CDR3 has 15 residues. The germline gives CDR1 SGDLS, CDR2 YYNGEE. The CDR3 region is CASSVGGYHTDTQYF. Here the CDR3 DNA reads TGTGCCAGCAGCGTAGGAGGCTACCACACAGATACGCAGTATTTT.

The V call is TRBV30, the J call TRBJ1-2; no definite D call. The ends were cut back, 1 base at V and 8 bases at J, with 11 bases in the middle. The CDR3 has 12 amino acids. Germline CDR1 reads GTSNPN; CDR2 reads SVGIG (reference sequence). DNA for the CDR3: TGTGCCTGGAGTGGCTTGCTCTCCGGCTACACCTTC. It specifies CAWSGLLSGYTF.

On this clone itself: It is unclear where the CDR3 begins or ends on the DNA, so no DNA is shown, and the CDR3 is as TCRdb lists it. V gene TRBV28 combines with J gene TRBJ1-1. The CDR3 adds up to 14 amino acids, both ends counted. From germline, CDR1 is MDHEN and CDR2 SYDVKM. CDR3: CASSFVGAGTEAFF.

The gene calls are TRBV15 and TRBJ2-7; 14 bases are shared with TRBD2. The CDR3 spans 16 residues. Per germline, CDR1 LNHNV and CDR2 YYDKDF (reference sequence). Trimming at V came to 3 bases and at J to 2 bases, leaving 3 bases not matched to a gene. DNA of the CDR3: TGTGCCACCAGCAGGGGACTAGCGGGGGCCACCTACGAGCAGTACTTC. It is translated as CATSRGLAGATYEQYF. The full variable domain, completed using reference TRBV15 and TRBJ2-7, is DAMVIQNPRYQVTQFGKPVTLSCSQTLNHNVMYWYQQKSSQAPKLLFHYYDKDFNNEADTPDNFQSRRPNTSFCFLDIRSPGLGDTAMYLCATSRGLAGATYEQYFGPGTRLTVT.

On this clone: The junction does not match germline at one end; this may be a read error. This chain joins TRBV7-7 and TRBJ2-7; 11 bases are a match to TRBD2. CDR1 and CDR2 from the germline V gene are SSHAT and FNYEAQ (reference sequence). CDR3 size: 16 residues. The CDR3 protein is CASSPGTSGPSYEQYF. CDR3 coding DNA: TGTGCTAGCAGCCCGGGGACTAGCGGACCTTCCTACGAGCAGTACTTC.

On this clone: Other DNA sequences in the sample encode the same CDR3. The V call is TRBV7-9, the J call TRBJ2-5; perhaps TRBD2 as D (7 bases). Germline-derived CDR1 and CDR2 are SEHNR and FQNEAQ (reference sequence). The length of the CDR3 is 15 residues. V lost 1 base and J 4 bases, leaving 13 bases between the germline ends. Written as DNA, the CDR3 is TGTGCCAGCAGCTTAGTTTCGGGGGGCCGAGAGACCCAGTACTTC. It is translated as CASSLVSGGRETQYF.

This chain uses TRBV5-1 with TRBJ2-2, with D possibly matching TRBD1 (6 bases). The CDR3 totals 15 residues. Germline loops: CDR1 SGHRS, CDR2 YFSETQ. Trimming took off 2 bases at V and 6 bases at J, with 14 bases between the two ends. CDR3 amino acids: CASSFGQGSPGELFF. In nucleotides, the CDR3 is TGCGCCAGCAGCTTCGGGCAGGGGAGTCCCGGGGAGCTGTTTTTT.

The CDR3 DNA is TGCGCCAGCAGCCCAAGGGGGACAGGGGTATCCTACGAGCAGTACTTC. It encodes CASSPRGTGVSYEQYF. V and J are TRBV5-1 and TRBJ2-7, with 10 bases fitting TRBD1. This CDR3 spans 16 amino acids. Trimming at V came to 4 bases and at J to 1 base, leaving 8 bases not matched to a gene. Germline values: CDR1 SGHRS, CDR2 YFSETQ.

This chain joins TRBV5-6 and TRBJ2-1; perhaps TRBD2 as D (6 bases). Germline lookup yields CDR1 SGHDT and CDR2 YYEEEE. The CDR3 extends over 17 amino acids. The V and J ends lost 0 bases and 0 bases respectively, with 13 bases between them. DNA for the CDR3: TGTGCCAGCAGCTTGGTTGTTTCGGGAGTCTCCTACAATGAGCAGTTCTTC. As protein: CASSLVVSGVSYNEQFF. The entire variable domain, with the rest obtained from reference TRBV5-6 and TRBJ2-1, is as follows: DAGVTQSPTHLIKTRGQQVTLRCSPKSGHDTVSWYQQALGQGPQFIFQYYEEEERQRGNFPDRFSGHQFPNYSSELNVNALLLGDSALYLCASSLVVSGVSYNEQFFGPGTRLTVL.

The chain carries TRBV29-1 and TRBJ2-5; 10 bases are a match to TRBD1. From germline, CDR1 is SQVTM and CDR2 ANQGSEA. J was trimmed by 4 bases and V by 2 bases; bases with no gene match: 10. The length of the CDR3 is 16 residues. The CDR3 protein is CSVESHGTGELETQYF. The CDR3 coding sequence is TGCAGCGTTGAATCCCATGGGACAGGGGAACTAGAGACCCAGTACTTC.

As regards this clone: Other nucleotide sequences from this sample produce the same CDR3. The chain employs TRBV28 and TRBJ2-7; D is unresolved. Per the germline V gene, CDR1 is MDHEN and CDR2 is SYDVKM. The CDR3 covers 11 residues. Trimming stripped 5 bases from V and 1 base from J, with 3 bases between. In DNA, the CDR3 is TGTGCCAGCAGTCGGTCCTACGAGCAGTACTTC. Residues: CASSRSYEQYF. The complete variable domain, with remaining parts taken from reference TRBV28 and TRBJ2-7, reads DVKVTQSSRYLVKRTGEKVFLECVQDMDHENMFWYRQDPGLGLRLIYFSYDVKMKEKGDIPEGYSVSREKKERFSLILESASTNQTSMYLCASSRSYEQYFGPGTRLTVT.

The chain couples TRBV5-5 to TRBJ2-7; D might be TRBD2 (5 bases). In germline, CDR1 is SGHKS, CDR2 YYEKEE (reference sequence). This CDR3 has 15 residues. Trimming stripped 4 bases from V and 0 bases from J, with 14 bases between. The CDR3 DNA reads as TGTGCCAGCAGCCACCTACTAGACGGCTCCTACGAGCAGTACTTC. Protein sequence: CASSHLLDGSYEQYF.

Details on this clone: Other nucleotide sequences from this sample produce the same CDR3. The CDR3 spells CASSPDRVNYGYTF. Here the CDR3 DNA reads TGTGCCAGCAGTCCAGACAGGGTCAACTATGGCTACACCTTC. J is TRBJ1-2 and V is TRBV27; 7 bases agree with TRBD1. The CDR3 is made up of 14 amino acids. Germline values: CDR1 MNHEY, CDR2 SMNVEV (reference sequence). With V trimmed by 5 bases and J by 2 bases, 5 bases remained unmatched.

V is TRBV28 and J is TRBJ1-2; D remains ambiguous. Trimming took 8 bases from V and 2 from J, leaving 12 bases between them. Germline assignment: CDR1 MDHEN and CDR2 SYDVKM. The CDR3 loop spans 13 amino acids. The CDR3: CASRVGLNYGYTF. The CDR3 DNA is TGTGCCAGCCGGGTGGGCCTCAACTATGGCTACACCTTC.

Comment on this clone: Other DNA sequences within the sample encode an identical CDR3. This rearrangement joins TRBV7-2 to TRBJ1-1; D is ambiguous. With 1 base removed from V and 1 base from J, the gap between germline ends came to 4 bases. Germline loops: CDR1 SGHTA, CDR2 FQGNSA. The CDR3 extends over 13 amino acids. CDR3 nucleotides: TGTGCCAGCAGCTTAGACCGGAACACTGAAGCTTTCTTT. Translated: CASSLDRNTEAFF.

The rearrangement joins TRBV30 to TRBJ1-6; TRBD1 agrees at 7 bases. The V gene end was trimmed by 0 bases and the J gene end by 10 bases; junction bases not matched to a gene: 6. Germline-derived CDR1 and CDR2 are GTSNPN and SVGIG (reference sequence). The CDR3 covers 14 residues. The CDR3 loop is CAWSVLDRDSPLHF. The DNA for the CDR3 is TGTGCCTGGAGTGTACTAGACAGGGACTCACCCCTCCACTTT.